These T cell receptor beta chains were read from a single sample in a study of T cell repertoires in cytomegalovirus infection. TCRdb called the reads again in MiXCR, with one record for every CDR3 protein. The table includes fewer than 550,000 distinct CDR3 sequences, about 17% detected once. The source material was CD8+ T cells from PBMCs. The receptors come from a human donor in good health (CMV status not recorded). Some clones in this sample may be carry-over from other donors' samples. CDR3s include the opening cysteine and the closing phenylalanine or tryptophan. A D gene is named only where the DNA matches it firmly. Clone sizes are given selectively: once, few, many, or a class where the clone is expanded.

clone size,D gene,J gene,V gene,CDR3 DNA,CDR3 protein
few,.,TRBJ1-1,TRBV5-6,TGTGCCAGCAGCCCCCCGGCTATGAACACTGAAGCTTTCTTT,CASSPPAMNTEAFF
many,.,TRBJ2-1,TRBV6-5,TGTGCCAGCAGCCCCAGGGTAGTCTACAATGAGCAGTTCTTC,CASSPRVVYNEQFF
many,TRBD1,TRBJ1-5,TRBV29-1,TGCAGCGTCCCCCCCTACCAGACAGGGTCTTTTCTAACGAGCAATCAGCCCCAGCATTTT,CSVPPYQTGSFLTSNQPQHF
.,.,TRBJ2-7,TRBV6-6,TGTGCCAGCAGTTACTCCCCACCCTCTAGCGAGCAGTACTTC,CASSYSPPSSEQYF
many,.,TRBJ1-1,TRBV7-2,TGTGCCAGCAGCCTTCAACAGGGAGTAAGCACTGAAGCTTTCTTT,CASSLQQGVSTEAFF
.,.,TRBJ2-5,TRBV4-1,TGCGCCAGCAGCCAACCTCGAACAGGGACGGGGTCAGAGACCCAGTACTTC,CASSQPRTGTGSETQYF
.,TRBD1,TRBJ2-5,TRBV5-1,TGCGCCAGCAGCTGGACAGGGACGGAGACCCAGTACTTC,CASSWTGTETQYF
.,.,TRBJ1-1,TRBV9,TGTGCCAGCAGCGTAGAGTCCGGACAGTTGAACACTGAAGCTTTCTTT,CASSVESGQLNTEAFF
.,TRBD2,TRBJ2-7,TRBV9,TGTGCCAGCAGCGCCCGGGAGGGCCACGAGCAGTACTTC,CASSAREGHEQYF
.,.,TRBJ2-2,TRBV5-1,TGCGCCAGCAGCCAATTCCAGGATACAGGGACCGGGGAGCTGTTTTTT,CASSQFQDTGTGELFF
many,.,TRBJ1-1,TRBV7-9,TGTGCCAGCAGCTTGAAGTTCAACACTGAAGCTTTCTTT,CASSLKFNTEAFF
many,.,TRBJ2-2,TRBV27,TGTGCCAGCAGTTTATACAGGAACACCGGGGAGCTGTTTTTT,CASSLYRNTGELFF
few,.,TRBJ2-3,TRBV29-1,TGCAGCGTTGGCCTAGGGGTAGATACGCAGTATTTT,CSVGLGVDTQYF
.,TRBD1,TRBJ2-1,TRBV13,TGTGCCAGCAGCTTAGGCGGGACAGGGGTCAATGAGCAGTTCTTC,CASSLGGTGVNEQFF
many,.,TRBJ2-1,TRBV7-3,TGTGCCAGCAGCTTAAGGGCAGGGGGGTCCTACAATGAGCAGTTCTTC,CASSLRAGGSYNEQFF
.,.,TRBJ2-1,TRBV2,TGTGCCACTAGGGGCGCTGAGCAGTTCTTC,CATRGAEQFF
medium-sized,.,TRBJ1-5,TRBV28,TGTGCCAGCAGTTCGTCCCGGACCCAGCATTTT,CASSSSRTQHF
many,.,TRBJ2-1,TRBV5-1,TGCGCCAGCAGCTTGGGGGGGACACTCAATGAGCAGTTCTTC,CASSLGGTLNEQFF
many,.,TRBJ2-7,TRBV7-9,TGTGCCAGCAGTCGGGGCCCTAGCGAGCAGTACTTC,CASSRGPSEQYF
.,TRBD1,TRBJ1-1,TRBV6-5,TGTGCCAGCAGTGTTGGGGTGGGGGACAGGGGGAACACTGAAACTTTCTTT,CASSVGVGDRGNTETFF
many,.,TRBJ2-1,TRBV14,TGTGCCAGCAGCCAAGATGAGGCGGGGGCGGCCTACAATGAGCAGTTCTTC,CASSQDEAGAAYNEQFF
.,.,TRBJ2-7,TRBV5-1,TGCGCCAGCAGCTTGGCGGAGGGAGGCTCCTACGAGCAGTACTTC,CASSLAEGGSYEQYF
.,TRBD2,TRBJ2-7,TRBV27,TGTGCCAGCAGTTTTTCTTCCGGACTAGCGGGAGAAGTCACCTACGAGCAGTACTTC,CASSFSSGLAGEVTYEQYF
.,.,TRBJ1-3,TRBV19,TGTGCCAGTAGTATTACGGTCTCTGGAAACACCATATATTTT,CASSITVSGNTIYF
many,.,TRBJ2-1,TRBV11-2,TGTGCCAGCAGCTTAGACGACGAACTCAATGAGCAGTTCTTC,CASSLDDELNEQFF
few,.,TRBJ1-2,TRBV29-1,TGCAGCGTTTTCGGAGGGATGTATGGCTACACCTTC,CSVFGGMYGYTF
few,TRBD2,TRBJ2-2,TRBV10-3,TGTGCCATCAGTGAAAGGCTAGCGGGGGGGAGCACCGGGGAGCTGTTTTTT,CAISERLAGGSTGELFF
.,.,TRBJ2-5,TRBV6-5,TGTGCCAGCAGTCCCCGCGGAGGGGTAGGTCCAGAGACCCAGTACTTC,CASSPRGGVGPETQYF
.,.,TRBJ1-2,TRBV5-1,TGCGCCAGCAGCTTGGTCAGCCCCCAGACGGATGGCTACACCTTC,CASSLVSPQTDGYTF
.,TRBD1,TRBJ2-7,TRBV5-8,TGTGCCATCACCCGGGACAGTCGCTACGAGCAGTACTTC,CAITRDSRYEQYF
many,TRBD1,TRBJ2-5,TRBV28,TGTGCCAGCAGTTCCCGGACAGGGGATGCCCAAGAGACCCAGTACTTC,CASSSRTGDAQETQYF
many,TRBD1,TRBJ2-7,TRBV12-3/TRBV12-4,TGTGCCAGCAGTCCCCATGCCGGGACAGGTCCCCACGAGCAGTACTTC,CASSPHAGTGPHEQYF
many,TRBD1,TRBJ2-4,TRBV19,TGTGCCAGTAGTATCGGGACAGGGACAGCCAAAAACATTCAGTACTTC,CASSIGTGTAKNIQYF
.,TRBD2,TRBJ2-2,TRBV6-6,TGTGCCAGCAGTTATCTTCGGAAGGCGCTAGCGGGAGCCGGGGAGCTGTTTTTT,CASSYLRKALAGAGELFF
many,.,TRBJ2-7,TRBV7-9,TGTGCCAGCAGCCTCACTGGTCGCGAGCAGTACTTC,CASSLTGREQYF
.,.,TRBJ1-2,TRBV5-1,TGCGCCAGCAGCTCACGCGGCGGCTTAGGCTATGGCTACACCTTC,CASSSRGGLGYGYTF
.,.,TRBJ1-6,TRBV15,TGTGCCACCAGCCGAGATCAGACCTTTAATTCACCCCTCCACTTT,CATSRDQTFNSPLHF
many,TRBD2,TRBJ2-7,TRBV7-2,TGTGCCAGCAGCTTAGGGGGAAGCGGGAGGGCCGTTTCCTACGAGCAGTACTTC,CASSLGGSGRAVSYEQYF
many,TRBD2,TRBJ2-3,TRBV12-3/TRBV12-4,TGTGCCAGCAGTTTCCGATATTTTAGCGGGAGGTTCGCAGATACGCAGTATTTT,CASSFRYFSGRFADTQYF
.,TRBD1,TRBJ2-4,TRBV28,TGTGCCAGCAGTTCTGCCCCTGGACAGGATTCCTTAGCCAAAAACATTCAGTACTTC,CASSSAPGQDSLAKNIQYF
many,TRBD1,TRBJ2-2,TRBV5-4,TGTGCCAGCAGCTATGACAGGGGGAACACCGGGGAGCTGTTTTTT,CASSYDRGNTGELFF